The rows below give T cell receptor beta chains drawn from one sample of a study of beta chain features in type 1 diabetes. Assay used: immunoSEQ multiplex PCR; TCRdb lists only in-frame clones, some missing. The table includes some 410,000 clones, approximately 10% detected once. Sequencing input: naive CD4+ T cells from blood. Receptor source: a woman between 18 and 29 years old in good health. Each CDR3 is given with its conserved first and last residue. Each record gives: V gene, J gene, D gene, clone size, CDR3 DNA, CDR3 protein. D genes are given only for firm matches. The size field is filled for only some rows; it gives once, few, many or a size class.

>TRBV7-3|TRBJ2-5|TRBD2|.
TGTGCCAGCAGCTTAACCGGACCCGGGGAGGGAGAGACCCAGTACTTC
CASSLTGPGEGETQYF
>TRBV15|TRBJ2-1|.|few
TGTGCCAGTCAGGGGTCGCGTACGTACAATGAGCAGTTCTTC
CASQGSRTYNEQFF
>TRBV19|TRBJ1-1|.|.
TGTGCCAGTAAGGAGCAGGGTAAAACAGCTTTCTTT
CASKEQGKTAFF
>TRBV18|TRBJ2-1|.|few
TGTGCCAGCTCACCTGCGGGGGCGCCCAATGAGCAGTTCTTC
CASSPAGAPNEQFF
>TRBV28|TRBJ2-3|.|.
TGTGCCAGCAGTTTAGTAGCAACGCAGTATTTT
CASSLVATQYF
>TRBV30|TRBJ1-1|.|few
TGTGCCTGGAGTAGGCGGGACCCGGGGGCCCAAGCTTTCTTT
CAWSRRDPGAQAFF
>TRBV6-6|TRBJ2-5|TRBD1|.
TGTGCCAGCAGTAACAGGGACAGGGGGGGACAAGAGACCCAGTACTTC
CASSNRDRGGQETQYF
>TRBV29-1|TRBJ2-2|.|few
TGCAGCGTTGTGGAGGACAGGAACACCGGGGAGCTGTTTTTT
CSVVEDRNTGELFF
>TRBV18|TRBJ2-3|.|.
TGTGCCAGCTCACCGGCCACAGATACGCAGTATTTT
CASSPATDTQYF
>TRBV30|TRBJ2-7|.|few
TGTGCCTGGAGGAGCTTCAGGGAGCAGTACTTC
CAWRSFREQYF
>TRBV6-6|TRBJ1-4|.|few
TGTGCCAGCAGAGACCCGGGAGCCGAACTGTTTTTT
CASRDPGAELFF
>TRBV7-2|TRBJ1-2|TRBD1|.
TGTGCCAGCAGCTCATACAGGGGGGAGATCTATGGCTACACCTTC
CASSSYRGEIYGYTF
>TRBV7-9|TRBJ1-1|.|few
TGTGCCAGCAGACCCTATCAGGGCACTGAAGCTTTCTTT
CASRPYQGTEAFF
>TRBV29-1|TRBJ2-7|TRBD1|.
TGCAGCGCCCTCCGGGACAGGGGTGGTGAGCAGTACTTC
CSALRDRGGEQYF
>TRBV5-4|TRBJ2-5|TRBD2|.
TGTGCCAGCAGCGGGACTAGCGGGAGCCAAGAGACCCAGTACTTC
CASSGTSGSQETQYF
>TRBV5-4|TRBJ2-5|TRBD1|few
TGTGCCAGCAGCTTGGGGGGACAGGGCCCGAGGGAGACCCAGTACTTC
CASSLGGQGPRETQYF
>TRBV29-1|TRBJ1-2|.|few
TGCAGCGTTGTATCTAACTATGGCTACACCTTC
CSVVSNYGYTF
>TRBV30|TRBJ2-7|.|.
TGTGCCTGGAGGGTTACAGGGGAGCAGTACTTC
CAWRVTGEQYF
>TRBV2|TRBJ2-7|.|few
TGTGCCAGCAGTTCGACGGAGCAGTACTTC
CASSSTEQYF
>TRBV29-1|TRBJ2-5|TRBD2|.
TGCAGCGTTGGGACTAGCGGGACTCCCGAGACCCAGTACTTC
CSVGTSGTPETQYF
>TRBV15|TRBJ2-5|.|few
TGTGCCACCAGCAGAGCCCAAGAGACCCAGTACTTC
CATSRAQETQYF
>TRBV5-6|TRBJ2-1|.|.
TGTGCCAGCAGCCGCACCCTAGGGGATAAGGGTGGCAATGAGCAGTTCTTC
CASSRTLGDKGGNEQFF
>TRBV7-2|TRBJ2-1|.|few
TGTGCCAGCAGTGCGCCAGGGGCCCGAACCTACAATGAGCAGTTCTTC
CASSAPGARTYNEQFF
>TRBV19|TRBJ2-7|.|.
TGTGCCAGTAGTCGGCAGGGATACGAGCAGTACTTC
CASSRQGYEQYF
>TRBV5-6|TRBJ2-3|.|.
TGTGCCAGCAGCTTGGCCCCTTCGGATACGCAGTATTTT
CASSLAPSDTQYF
>TRBV7-8|TRBJ2-1|TRBD1|few
TGTGCCAGCAGCTCCCCGGACAGGAGTCCCGGAAAGGAGCAGTTCTTC
CASSSPDRSPGKEQFF
>TRBV2|TRBJ2-7|.|few
TGTGCCAGCTCCGGGCCCCAGGGCCCCTACGAGCAGTACTTC
CASSGPQGPYEQYF
>TRBV14|TRBJ2-5|TRBD2|few
TGTGCCAGCAACCGACTAGCGGGGGGTCCAGAGACCCAGTACTTC
CASNRLAGGPETQYF
>TRBV25-1|TRBJ1-4|.|.
TGTGCCACCACCGGGACCGTGGGAGAAAAACTGTTTTTT
CATTGTVGEKLFF
>TRBV5-1|TRBJ2-1|.|.
TGCGCCAGCAGCTTGTCGACGGGGGTCAATGAGCAGTTCTTC
CASSLSTGVNEQFF
>TRBV7-2|TRBJ2-3|TRBD1|.
TGTGCCAGCAGCTTAAGAGGGACAGGGTTAAAAGATACGCAGTATTTT
CASSLRGTGLKDTQYF
>TRBV30|TRBJ2-7|TRBD2|.
TGTGCCTGGACTGGACTAGCAAACTACGAGCAGTACTTC
CAWTGLANYEQYF
>TRBV9|TRBJ1-1|.|few
TGTGCCAGCAGCGTAGTCAGTGACCGCTCGCCGGAAGCTTTCTTT
CASSVVSDRSPEAFF
>TRBV27|TRBJ2-3|TRBD2|few
TGTGCCAGCAGTGTGGCAGGGCGGGGGGGCACAGATACGCAGTATTTT
CASSVAGRGGTDTQYF
>TRBV6-5|TRBJ2-2|.|few
TGTGCCATTATAGAGGGTACCGGGGAGCTGTTTTTT
CAIIEGTGELFF
>TRBV18|TRBJ2-7|.|.
TGTGCCAGCTCACCGGGACAAGTTAAGGGCGAGCAGTACTTC
CASSPGQVKGEQYF
>TRBV7-3|TRBJ1-2|.|.
TGTGCCAGCAGCTTAAGTCCGAGCTATGGCTACACCTTC
CASSLSPSYGYTF
>TRBV13|TRBJ2-1|.|.
TGTGCCAGCAGCCTAATCGGCGATGAGCAGTTCTTC
CASSLIGDEQFF
>TRBV7-3|TRBJ2-3|TRBD2|.
TGTGCCAGCAGCCCCACTAGCGGGAGTAGCACAGATACGCAGTATTTT
CASSPTSGSSTDTQYF
>TRBV5-1|TRBJ2-2|.|.
TGCGCCAGCAGCCGAACACTGAACACCGGGGAGCTGTTTTTT
CASSRTLNTGELFF
>TRBV11-2|TRBJ2-7|.|few
TGTGCCAGCAGCTCTCTTTTGGGGGTATGGGTCCACGAGCAGTACTTC
CASSSLLGVWVHEQYF
>TRBV2|TRBJ2-1|TRBD2|few
TGTGCCAGCAGTGTTCAGCTAGCGGGGGACAATGAGCAGTTCTTC
CASSVQLAGDNEQFF
>TRBV7-8|TRBJ2-5|.|.
TGTGCCAGTAAGGTCGGGTCCACACAAGAGACCCAGTACTTC
CASKVGSTQETQYF
>TRBV4-2|TRBJ2-3|.|.
TGTGCCAGCAGCCAAGGGGGGGATACGCAGTATTTT
CASSQGGDTQYF
>TRBV18|TRBJ2-1|.|few
TGTGCCAGCTCCCCACGACAGGCCAACAATGAGCAGTTCTTC
CASSPRQANNEQFF
>TRBV4-1|TRBJ2-4|.|.
TGCGCCAGCAGCCAAGATCGGATGGGTAGGGAGGGGGTCCCCAAAAACATTCAGTACTTC
CASSQDRMGREGVPKNIQYF
>TRBV30|TRBJ2-1|TRBD1|.
TGTGCCTGGAGGCTGACAGGGGCGCCCCATGAGCAGTTCTTC
CAWRLTGAPHEQFF
>TRBV7-2|TRBJ1-5|.|.
TGTGCCAGCAGCTTGACCGGACTAACCATTCAGCCCCAGCATTTT
CASSLTGLTIQPQHF
>TRBV30|TRBJ2-3|.|.
TGTGCCTGGAGTGAGGGGGGATATACGCAGTATTTT
CAWSEGGYTQYF
>TRBV5-1|TRBJ1-6|.|few
TGCGCCAGCAGCTTGACACAGGACAGCTATTCACCCCTCCACTTT
CASSLTQDSYSPLHF
>TRBV18|TRBJ1-2|.|few
TGTGCCAGCTCACCGAGGCAGGCCATGGATGGCTACACCTTC
CASSPRQAMDGYTF
>TRBV5-1|TRBJ2-5|.|few
TGCGCCAGCAGCTTGGATCCGCAGGGGCAAGAGACCCAGTACTTC
CASSLDPQGQETQYF
>TRBV5-1|TRBJ2-1|.|.
TGCGCCAGCAGCTTGTTCGGGGGTTACAATGAGCAGTTCTTC
CASSLFGGYNEQFF
>TRBV30|TRBJ2-1|.|few
TGTGCCTGGAGTGCAGGAGCGGCCTACAATGAGCAGTTCTTC
CAWSAGAAYNEQFF
>TRBV28|TRBJ1-6|TRBD1|.
TGTGCCAGCAGTCGTTACGGACAGGACTCACCCCTCCACTTT
CASSRYGQDSPLHF
>TRBV2|TRBJ1-6|.|.
TGTGCCAGCAGTCGGACGGATTTTTCACCCCTCCACTTT
CASSRTDFSPLHF
>TRBV6-6|TRBJ1-5|.|few
TGTGCCAGCAGTTACTCTGGACATAGTGGCAATCAGCCCCAGCATTTT
CASSYSGHSGNQPQHF
>TRBV29-1|TRBJ1-1|.|.
TGCAGCGTCGACTTCATGGGTAGATTGAACACTGAAGCTTTCTTT
CSVDFMGRLNTEAFF
>TRBV7-2|TRBJ2-3|TRBD2|few
TGTGCCAGCAGCTTAGTGCCTAGCGGGAGGGTAGATACGCAGTATTTT
CASSLVPSGRVDTQYF